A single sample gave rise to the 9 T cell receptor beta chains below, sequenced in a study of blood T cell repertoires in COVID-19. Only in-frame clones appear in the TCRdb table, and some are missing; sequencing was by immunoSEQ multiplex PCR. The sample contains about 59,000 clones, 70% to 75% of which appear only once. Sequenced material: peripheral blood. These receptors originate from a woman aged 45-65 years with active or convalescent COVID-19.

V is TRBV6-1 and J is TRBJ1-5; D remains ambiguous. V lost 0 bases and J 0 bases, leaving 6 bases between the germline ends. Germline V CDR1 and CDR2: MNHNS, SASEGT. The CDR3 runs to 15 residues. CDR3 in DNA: TGTGCCAGCAGTGAAGCCAGTTATAGCAATCAGCCCCAGCATTTT. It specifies CASSEASYSNQPQHF.

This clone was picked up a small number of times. CDR3 sequence (DNA): TGTGCCAGCAGCGTCCGGGCAGGGGGGAACACTGAAGCTTTCTTT. It is translated as CASSVRAGGNTEAFF. The V gene is TRBV25-1, the J gene TRBJ1-1, with 7 nucleotides matching TRBD1. V lost 6 bases, J lost 1 base, and 8 bases stayed unmatched. The germline CDR1 and CDR2 sequences are MGHDK and SYGVNS. This CDR3 spans 15 amino acids.

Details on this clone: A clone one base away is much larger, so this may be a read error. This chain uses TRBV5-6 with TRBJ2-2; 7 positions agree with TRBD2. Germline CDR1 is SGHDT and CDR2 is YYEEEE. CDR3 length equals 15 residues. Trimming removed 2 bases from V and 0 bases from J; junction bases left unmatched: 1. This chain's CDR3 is CASSFGLANTGELFF. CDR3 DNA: TGTGCCAGCAGCTTCGGACTAGCGAACACCGGGGAGCTGTTTTTT.

In nucleotides, the CDR3 is TGTGCCAGCAGCCAAGATCTAGCGGGAGGGCCTAACGGGGAGCTGTTTTTT. Translating gives CASSQDLAGGPNGELFF. The chain has TRBV4-2 and TRBJ2-2, with 12 bases matching TRBD2. With V trimmed by 0 bases and J by 7 bases, 6 bases remained unmatched. Germline V CDR1 and CDR2: LGHNA, YNFKEQ. CDR3 length: 17 amino acids.

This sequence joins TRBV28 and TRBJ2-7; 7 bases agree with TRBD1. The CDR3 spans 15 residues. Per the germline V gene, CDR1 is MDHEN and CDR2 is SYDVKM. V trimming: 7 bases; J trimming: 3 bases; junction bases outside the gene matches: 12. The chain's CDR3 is CASTYGPGGIYEQYF. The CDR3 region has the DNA TGTGCCAGCACTTACGGACCAGGGGGTATCTACGAGCAGTACTTC.

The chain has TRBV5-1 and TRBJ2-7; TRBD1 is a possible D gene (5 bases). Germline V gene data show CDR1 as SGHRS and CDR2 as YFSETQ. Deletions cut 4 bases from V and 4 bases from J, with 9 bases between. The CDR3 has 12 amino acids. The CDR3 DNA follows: TGCGCCAGCAGCGTTCAGGGTTACGAGCAGTACTTC. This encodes CASSVQGYEQYF. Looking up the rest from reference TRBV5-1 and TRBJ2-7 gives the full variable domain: KAGVTQTPRYLIKTRGQQVTLSCSPISGHRSVSWYQQTPGQGLQFLFEYFSETQRNKGNFPGRFSGRQFSNSRSEMNVSTLELGDSALYLCASSVQGYEQYFGPGTRLTVT.

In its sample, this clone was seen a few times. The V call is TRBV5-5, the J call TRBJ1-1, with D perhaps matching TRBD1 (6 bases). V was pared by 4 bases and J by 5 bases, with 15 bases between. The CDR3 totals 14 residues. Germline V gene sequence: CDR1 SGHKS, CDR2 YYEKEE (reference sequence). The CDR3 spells CASSPLGGPTEAFF. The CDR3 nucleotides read TGTGCCAGCAGCCCTTTAGGGGGACCAACTGAAGCTTTCTTT.

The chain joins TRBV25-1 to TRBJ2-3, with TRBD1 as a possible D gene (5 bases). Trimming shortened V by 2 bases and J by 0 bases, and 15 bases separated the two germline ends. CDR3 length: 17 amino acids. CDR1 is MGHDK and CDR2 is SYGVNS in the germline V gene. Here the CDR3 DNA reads TGTGCCAGCAGTGAAACTCTCATGGGGCCTAGCACAGATACGCAGTATTTT. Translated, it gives CASSETLMGPSTDTQYF.

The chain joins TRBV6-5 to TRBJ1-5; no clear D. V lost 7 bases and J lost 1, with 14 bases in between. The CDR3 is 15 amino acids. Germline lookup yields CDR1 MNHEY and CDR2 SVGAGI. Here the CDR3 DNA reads TGTGCCAGCACCAGAACCCGGAGCAGCAATCAGCCCCAGCATTTT. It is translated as CASTRTRSSNQPQHF.